This paragraph covers one TCR beta chain sequence. This sample was included in a study of blood T cell repertoires in COVID-19. Overall study context: T cells, B-cell-depleted T cells, or PBMCs supplied cDNA or gDNA.

Authors' analysis steps: Estimation of nucleated cell counts was performed using reference gene primer amplification. The protocol was immunoSEQ multiplex PCR, while the TCRdb copy is restricted to in-frame clones and leaves out a portion. V and J calls and clone size are those listed in that table; D and trimming were worked out from the DNA. The table lists around 120,000 clones, 65% to 85% of them singletons. This sequence was found in a man aged 65 to 85 with acute or convalescent COVID-19. The specimen was peripheral blood.

The CDR3 sequence: CATSDQVQGPNTEAFF. The CDR3 nucleotides read TGTGCCACCAGCGACCAGGTTCAGGGGCCGAACACTGAAGCTTTCTTT. The genes are TRBV15 and TRBJ1-1; TRBD1 is a possible D gene (6 bases). V gave up 5 bases and J gave up 1 base, with 17 bases separating them. This CDR3 region has 16 residues. Looked up from germline, CDR1 is LNHNV and CDR2 is YYDKDF (reference sequence). Based on the CDR3 plus reference TRBV15 and TRBJ1-1, the full variable domain is DAMVIQNPRYQVTQFGKPVTLSCSQTLNHNVMYWYQQKSSQAPKLLFHYYDKDFNNEADTPDNFQSRRPNTSFCFLDIRSPGLGDTAMYLCATSDQVQGPNTEAFFGQGTRLTVV.